A selection of T cell receptor beta chains follows, all from one sample in a study of T cells in Graves' hyperthyroidism and ophthalmopathy. TCRdb reanalysed the multiplex PCR reads using MiXCR and keeps one entry per CDR3 protein. The table lists fewer than 550,000 distinct CDR3 sequences, about a sixth of them singletons. The sample consisted of blood. Receptors were obtained from a woman aged 18 to 35 with Graves' hyperthyroidism. The CDR3 runs from the conserved cysteine through the conserved F or W. D genes are given only for firm matches. Size values are once, few and many counts, or a class for expanded clones, and some rows have none.

v_call: TRBV16; d_call: TRBD1; clone_size: many; j_call: TRBJ2-7; cdr3_aa: CASSQSGQGTRNEQYF; cdr3_nt: TGTGCCAGCAGCCAATCGGGACAGGGGACGAGAAACGAGCAGTACTTC
v_call: TRBV5-6; d_call: NA; clone_size: many; j_call: TRBJ1-2; cdr3_aa: CASSRDSVDGYTF; cdr3_nt: TGTGCCAGCAGCCGGGACTCCGTGGATGGCTACACCTTC
v_call: TRBV7-9; d_call: NA; clone_size: many; j_call: TRBJ2-7; cdr3_aa: CASSLADSLPYEQYF; cdr3_nt: TGTGCCAGCAGCTTAGCGGACAGCCTCCCCTACGAGCAGTACTTC
v_call: TRBV20-1; d_call: NA; clone_size: many; j_call: TRBJ2-5; cdr3_aa: CSASLVSSETQYF; cdr3_nt: TGCAGTGCTAGCCTAGTCAGTTCGGAGACCCAGTACTTC
v_call: TRBV9; d_call: NA; clone_size: NA; j_call: TRBJ1-3; cdr3_aa: CASRRSSSGNTTYF; cdr3_nt: TGTGCCAGCAGACGAAGTAGCTCTGGAAACACCACATATTTT
v_call: TRBV2; d_call: TRBD2; clone_size: many; j_call: TRBJ2-5; cdr3_aa: CASGLAGEQETQYF; cdr3_nt: TGTGCCAGCGGACTAGCGGGGGAGCAAGAGACCCAGTACTTC
v_call: TRBV7-9; d_call: NA; clone_size: NA; j_call: TRBJ1-5; cdr3_aa: CTSSLGDLNQPQHF; cdr3_nt: TGTACCAGCAGCTTAGGGGACTTGAATCAGCCCCAGCATTTT
v_call: TRBV10-3; d_call: NA; clone_size: many; j_call: TRBJ2-7; cdr3_aa: CAISDSGAWAGEQYF; cdr3_nt: TGTGCCATCAGCGATAGCGGCGCTTGGGCAGGAGAGCAGTACTTC
v_call: TRBV3-1; d_call: NA; clone_size: many; j_call: TRBJ1-6; cdr3_aa: CASSTQRESNSPLHF; cdr3_nt: TGTGCCAGCAGCACACAACGGGAAAGTAATTCACCCCTCCACTTT
v_call: TRBV2; d_call: NA; clone_size: many; j_call: TRBJ2-1; cdr3_aa: CASREVGSYNEQFF; cdr3_nt: TGTGCCAGCAGGGAGGTTGGCTCCTACAATGAGCAGTTCTTC
v_call: TRBV11-1; d_call: NA; clone_size: many; j_call: TRBJ2-3; cdr3_aa: CASTRQFSTDTQYF; cdr3_nt: TGTGCCAGCACTCGACAGTTTAGCACAGATACGCAGTATTTT
v_call: TRBV29-1; d_call: TRBD2; clone_size: few; j_call: TRBJ2-3; cdr3_aa: CSVGGGTGSIPDTQYF; cdr3_nt: TGCAGCGTGGGGGGGGGAACGGGCTCGATCCCAGATACGCAGTATTTT
v_call: TRBV7-2; d_call: TRBD1; clone_size: few; j_call: TRBJ1-2; cdr3_aa: CANSLIVGTGSFNYGYTF; cdr3_nt: TGTGCCAACAGCTTAATTGTTGGGACAGGATCTTTTAACTATGGCTACACCTTC
v_call: TRBV11-1; d_call: NA; clone_size: many; j_call: TRBJ2-3; cdr3_aa: CASSLLGSSTDTQYF; cdr3_nt: TGTGCCAGCAGCTTACTCGGGAGTAGCACAGATACGCAGTATTTT
v_call: TRBV11-2; d_call: NA; clone_size: many; j_call: TRBJ2-3; cdr3_aa: CASTISPGTQYF; cdr3_nt: TGTGCCAGCACAATTTCGCCCGGTACGCAGTATTTT
v_call: TRBV11-2; d_call: TRBD2; clone_size: many; j_call: TRBJ2-5; cdr3_aa: CASSSSGGLLETQYF; cdr3_nt: TGTGCCAGCAGCTCTAGCGGGGGTCTACTAGAGACCCAGTACTTC
v_call: TRBV11-1; d_call: NA; clone_size: once; j_call: TRBJ2-1; cdr3_aa: CASSLGTSSSYNEQFF; cdr3_nt: TGTGCCAGCAGCTTAGGGACCTCAAGCTCCTACAATGAGCAGTTCTTC
v_call: TRBV6-1; d_call: TRBD1; clone_size: NA; j_call: TRBJ2-7; cdr3_aa: CASTRTGGEQYF; cdr3_nt: TGTGCCAGCACCCGGACAGGGGGGGAGCAGTACTTC
v_call: TRBV18; d_call: TRBD2; clone_size: many; j_call: TRBJ2-5; cdr3_aa: CASSPTLAEETQYF; cdr3_nt: TGTGCCAGCTCACCGACCCTAGCGGAAGAGACCCAGTACTTC
v_call: TRBV4-2; d_call: NA; clone_size: NA; j_call: TRBJ1-6; cdr3_aa: CASSQDPQGANSPLHF; cdr3_nt: TGTGCCAGCAGCCAAGATCCCCAGGGAGCCAATTCACCCCTCCACTTT
v_call: TRBV20-1; d_call: NA; clone_size: NA; j_call: TRBJ1-5; cdr3_aa: CSASQGQPQHF; cdr3_nt: TGCAGTGCTAGCCAGGGACAGCCCCAGCATTTT
v_call: TRBV5-4; d_call: NA; clone_size: once; j_call: TRBJ2-1; cdr3_aa: CASSLGGMDNEQFF; cdr3_nt: TGTGCCAGCAGCTTGGGGGGTATGGACAATGAGCAGTTCTTC
v_call: TRBV7-9; d_call: NA; clone_size: many; j_call: TRBJ2-3; cdr3_aa: CASSLGRDSYTDTQYF; cdr3_nt: TGTGCCAGCAGCTTAGGACGGGACTCCTACACAGATACGCAGTATTTT
v_call: TRBV6-1; d_call: TRBD1; clone_size: many; j_call: TRBJ1-5; cdr3_aa: CASSWDRAGQPQHF; cdr3_nt: TGTGCCAGCAGTTGGGACAGGGCGGGTCAGCCCCAGCATTTT
v_call: TRBV5-1; d_call: NA; clone_size: NA; j_call: TRBJ1-1; cdr3_aa: CASSLRAGGGETEAFF; cdr3_nt: TGCGCCAGCAGCTTGCGTGCGGGGGGCGGAGAGACTGAAGCTTTCTTT
v_call: TRBV6-5; d_call: TRBD2; clone_size: few; j_call: TRBJ2-1; cdr3_aa: CASSYSFGGGSYNEQFF; cdr3_nt: TGTGCCAGCAGTTACTCTTTTGGGGGGGGGTCCTACAATGAGCAGTTCTTC
v_call: TRBV5-4; d_call: NA; clone_size: NA; j_call: TRBJ1-4; cdr3_aa: CASSQSLTTNEKLFF; cdr3_nt: TGTGCCAGCAGCCAGAGCCTTACAACTAATGAAAAACTGTTTTTT
v_call: TRBV27; d_call: NA; clone_size: many; j_call: TRBJ2-2; cdr3_aa: CASGDTGELFF; cdr3_nt: TGTGCCAGCGGCGATACCGGGGAGCTGTTTTTT
v_call: TRBV7-9; d_call: TRBD1; clone_size: many; j_call: TRBJ1-1; cdr3_aa: CASSSRPGQGTEAFF; cdr3_nt: TGTGCCAGCAGCTCCCGTCCGGGACAGGGCACTGAAGCTTTCTTT